This T cell receptor (beta chain) was sequenced in a study of tissue T cells after allogeneic stem cell transplantation (dated by TCRdb to between 2021 and 2022). A note on the overall study: The study profiled TCR beta repertoires across many tissues from research autopsies of patients with and without GVHD, plus mouse models of GVHD. The human arm was a prospective observational study without blinding or randomization. Study-wide conclusions, independent of this receptor: The patient cohort was small and varied clinically, and sampling depth was recognized as a limitation. Only a few T cell clones appeared in more than one patient, yet motif-based clustering showed tissue-specific repertoire signatures that were shared between patients. Within patients, how anatomically similar tissues were was a major factor shaping TCR repertoire composition, regardless of disease or transplant status. The study did not determine which tissue TCRs were alloreactive or antigen-specific, and some clones might have been persisting host cells. In both patients and mice, T cells from blood and spleen covered only a limited part of the TCR repertoire found in tissues.

In the germline V gene (reference sequence), CDR1 corresponds to KGHPV and CDR2 to FQNQEV. Deletion took 2 bases off V and 3 bases off J, with a span of 9 bases between the germline ends. From the cysteine through the phenylalanine, the CDR3 covers 14 amino acids. The DNA shown is the part of the CDR3 that was read: 39 bases, in frame from base 1. About this clone: The target of this receptor is not known. This receptor came from a mouse, so its gene names and germline sequences are mouse ones too. The read finishes 1 residue shy of the CDR3 end, and the germline J gene is used to complete it.

The library was obtained by the immunoSEQ multiplex PCR assay. Adaptive Biotechnologies performed the TCRbeta CDR3 sequencing at survey depth and reported CDR3 sequences, V/J genes, productive frequency and template counts. Amplification of TCR beta CDR3 regions was performed from genomic DNA rather than from RNA. Concerning the study's data processing: Jensen-Shannon divergence was used to quantify pairwise repertoire overlap between tissues, with a value of 1 indicating complete divergence and a value of 0 indicating identical repertoires. Tissues were grouped by single-linkage agglomerative hierarchical clustering of pairwise JSD values, and the clustering results were shown as dendrograms. GLIPH2 was applied to all patient samples using simulation_depth 1000, kmer_min_depth 3, and cdr3_length_cutoff 8, and only groups with more than two unique CDR3s were retained. A standardized tissue-overlap score extrapolated Jaccard GLIPH-group overlap across patients to a standard repertoire size of 1000 clones. Linear mixed-effect models, with tissue included as a fixed effect and individual included as a random effect, were used to assess associations of diversity with clinical or experimental variables. As stored in TCRdb, this immuneACCESS dataset retains in-frame rearrangements with V and J assigned. A fraction of the clones does not appear; measured against another copy, unresolved V genes explain less than half of the discrepancy, and the remainder lacks a known reason. Clone size and the V and J calls come from that table; the DNA yielded D and trimming. Here the sample has almost 7,000 clones; about a third occur a single time. The top ten hold nearly 6.5% of the sample.

Reading the label with the study, this specimen's time point is: mouse harvest day 14 after allogeneic transplant. Each mouse graft consisted of 10^7 T-cell-depleted bone marrow cells plus 10^6 splenic CD5+ T cells and was given by tail vein injection. GVHD in mice was modeled with a major MHC-mismatch B6 (H2b) into BALB/c (H2d) model, and tissues were profiled at day 7 or 14. On day 7 or 14 post-transplant, mouse tissues and retro-orbital blood were harvested with separate sterile tools for each animal, and livers were flushed beforehand. Before genomic DNA was isolated with the DNeasy Blood & Tissue Kit, mouse tissues were minced with razor blades in buffered saline.

The TCR comes from a female BALB/c mouse given C57BL/6 T cells with graft-versus-host disease after an allogeneic hematopoietic cell transplant. Sample: skin. Here the chain combines TRBV26 and TRBJ2-4; the D gene assignment is ambiguous. The DNA read from the CDR3 is TGTGCCAGCAGTCTGAGGCAGGCGCAAAACACCTTGTAC. Its protein reads: CASSLRQAQNTLY. The CDR3 in its entirety is CASSLRQAQNTLYF.